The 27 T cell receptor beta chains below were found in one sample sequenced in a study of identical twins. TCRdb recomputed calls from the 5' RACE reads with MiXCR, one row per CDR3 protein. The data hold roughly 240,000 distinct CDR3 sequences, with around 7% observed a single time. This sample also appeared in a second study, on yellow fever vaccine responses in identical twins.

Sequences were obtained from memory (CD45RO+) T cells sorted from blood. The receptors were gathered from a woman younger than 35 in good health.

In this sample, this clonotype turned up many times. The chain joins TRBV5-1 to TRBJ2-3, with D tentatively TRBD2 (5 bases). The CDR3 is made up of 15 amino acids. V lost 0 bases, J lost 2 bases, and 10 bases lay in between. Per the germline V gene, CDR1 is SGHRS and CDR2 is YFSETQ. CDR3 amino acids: CASSLEERPTDTQYF. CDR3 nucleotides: TGCGCCAGCAGCTTGGAAGAGCGGCCCACAGATACGCAGTATTTT.

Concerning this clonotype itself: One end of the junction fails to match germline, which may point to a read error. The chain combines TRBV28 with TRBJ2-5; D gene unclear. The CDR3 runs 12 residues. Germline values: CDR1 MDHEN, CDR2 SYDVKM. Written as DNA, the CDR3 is TGTGCCATCAGTCTCCCCGGGGAGACCCAGTACTTC. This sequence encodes CAISLPGETQYF.

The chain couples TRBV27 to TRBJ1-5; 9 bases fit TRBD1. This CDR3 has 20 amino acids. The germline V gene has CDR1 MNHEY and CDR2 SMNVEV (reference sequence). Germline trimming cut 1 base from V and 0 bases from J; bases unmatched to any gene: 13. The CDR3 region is CASSLFGGDREPYSNQPQHF. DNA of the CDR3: TGTGCCAGCAGTTTATTCGGTGGGGACAGGGAACCGTATAGCAATCAGCCCCAGCATTTT.

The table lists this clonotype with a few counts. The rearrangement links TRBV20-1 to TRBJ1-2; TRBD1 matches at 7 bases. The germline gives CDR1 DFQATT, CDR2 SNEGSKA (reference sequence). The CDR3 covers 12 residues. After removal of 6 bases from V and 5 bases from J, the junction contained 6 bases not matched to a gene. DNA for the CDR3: TGCAGTGCCAAGGACAGGACGTATGGCTACACCTTC. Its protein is CSAKDRTYGYTF.

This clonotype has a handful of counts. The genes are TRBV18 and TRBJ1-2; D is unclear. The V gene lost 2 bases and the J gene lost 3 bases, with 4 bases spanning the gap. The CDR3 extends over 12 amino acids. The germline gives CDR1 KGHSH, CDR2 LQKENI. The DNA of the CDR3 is TGTGCCAGCTCACCAGATGACTATGGCTACACCTTC. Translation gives CASSPDDYGYTF.

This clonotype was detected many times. CDR3 in DNA: TGTGCCAGCAGCTTACAGGACACCGGGGAGCTGTTTTTT. As protein: CASSLQDTGELFF. This chain joins TRBV7-6 and TRBJ2-2; D not resolved. The CDR3 is made up of 13 amino acids. Germline assignment: CDR1 SGHVS and CDR2 FNYEAQ. V was clipped by 2 bases and J by 3 bases, with 4 bases between them.

CDR3 coding DNA: TGTGCCAGCTCAGGAATTAGTCAGCCCCAGCATTTT. Residues: CASSGISQPQHF. V usage is TRBV18 and J usage is TRBJ1-5, with D uncertain. The CDR3 is 12 amino acids. Between the trimmed V and J ends, which lost 5 bases and 6 bases, there was a span of 8 bases. CDR1 and CDR2 from the germline V gene are KGHSH and LQKENI.

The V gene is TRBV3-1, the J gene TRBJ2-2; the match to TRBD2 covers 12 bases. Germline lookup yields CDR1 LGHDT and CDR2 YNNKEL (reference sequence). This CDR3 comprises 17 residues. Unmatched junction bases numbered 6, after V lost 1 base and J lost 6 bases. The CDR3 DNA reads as TGTGCCAGCAGCCAAGGCAGACTAGCGGGAGTGGCCGGGGAGCTGTTTTTT. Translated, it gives CASSQGRLAGVAGELFF.

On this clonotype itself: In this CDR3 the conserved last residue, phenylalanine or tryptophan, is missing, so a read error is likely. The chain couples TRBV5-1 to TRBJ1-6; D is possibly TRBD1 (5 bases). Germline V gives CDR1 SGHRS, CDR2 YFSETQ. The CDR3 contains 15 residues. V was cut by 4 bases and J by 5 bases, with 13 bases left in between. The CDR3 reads CASSGGEVDNSPLHI. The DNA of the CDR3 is TGCGCCAGCAGCGGGGGAGAAGTAGATAATTCACCCCTCCACATT.

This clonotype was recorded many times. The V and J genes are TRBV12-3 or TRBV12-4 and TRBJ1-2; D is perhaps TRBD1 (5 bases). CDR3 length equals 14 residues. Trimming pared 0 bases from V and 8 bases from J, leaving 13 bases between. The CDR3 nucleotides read TGTGCCAGCAGTTTAGCGCGGGGGAAGGACGGCTACACCTTC. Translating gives CASSLARGKDGYTF.

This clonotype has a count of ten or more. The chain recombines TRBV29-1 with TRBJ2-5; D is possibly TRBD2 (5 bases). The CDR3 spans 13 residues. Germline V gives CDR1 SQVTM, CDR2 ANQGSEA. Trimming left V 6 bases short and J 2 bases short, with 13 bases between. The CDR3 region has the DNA TGCAGCGTGACTCGGGGAAAACAAGAGACCCAGTACTTC. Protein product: CSVTRGKQETQYF.

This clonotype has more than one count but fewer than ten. The DNA of the CDR3 is TGTGCCACTGGGATAGGGGGTGCCTACAATGAGCAGTTCTTC. Its protein product is CATGIGGAYNEQFF. The chain uses TRBV10-3 and TRBJ2-1, with a possible D match to TRBD1 (6 bases). Germline CDR1 reads ENHRY; CDR2 reads SYGVKD. The CDR3 is made up of 14 amino acids. Deletions cut 10 bases from V and 2 bases from J, with 15 bases between.

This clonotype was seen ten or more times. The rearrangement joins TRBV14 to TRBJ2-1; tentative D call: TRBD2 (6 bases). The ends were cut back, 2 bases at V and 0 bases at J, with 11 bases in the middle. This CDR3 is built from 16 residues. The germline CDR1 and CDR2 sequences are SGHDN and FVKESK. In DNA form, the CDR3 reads TGTGCCAGCAGCCAACTCGGGACTGGCTCCTACAATGAGCAGTTCTTC. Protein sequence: CASSQLGTGSYNEQFF.

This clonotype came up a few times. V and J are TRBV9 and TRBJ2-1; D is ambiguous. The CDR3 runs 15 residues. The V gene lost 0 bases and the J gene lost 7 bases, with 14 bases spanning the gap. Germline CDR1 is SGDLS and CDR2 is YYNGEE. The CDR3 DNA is TGTGCCAGCAGCGTAGCTCCTCCCGTCGGGAATGAGCAGTTCTTC. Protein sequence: CASSVAPPVGNEQFF.

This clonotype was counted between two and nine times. The CDR3 DNA reads TGTGCCAGCAGTTTCCAGAGGGGGGACAGGACAGGGCAGTACTTC. Its translation is CASSFQRGDRTGQYF. The chain is built from TRBV28 and TRBJ2-7; 8 positions agree with TRBD1. J lost 9 bases, V lost 3 bases, and 13 bases had no gene match. Germline V gene data show CDR1 as MDHEN and CDR2 as SYDVKM. The CDR3 runs 15 residues.

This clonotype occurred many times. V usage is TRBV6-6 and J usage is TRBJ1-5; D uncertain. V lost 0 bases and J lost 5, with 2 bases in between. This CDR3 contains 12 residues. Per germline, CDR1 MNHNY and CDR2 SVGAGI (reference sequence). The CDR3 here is CASSYSDQPQHF. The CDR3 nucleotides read TGTGCCAGCAGTTACTCGGATCAGCCCCAGCATTTT.

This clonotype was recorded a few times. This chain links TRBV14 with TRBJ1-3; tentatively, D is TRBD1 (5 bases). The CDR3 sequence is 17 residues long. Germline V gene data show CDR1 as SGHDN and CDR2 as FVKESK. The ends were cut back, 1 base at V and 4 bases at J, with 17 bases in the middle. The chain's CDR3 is CASSQARQTTRGNTIYF. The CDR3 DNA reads TGTGCCAGCAGCCAAGCTAGACAGACAACGAGGGGAAACACCATATATTTT.

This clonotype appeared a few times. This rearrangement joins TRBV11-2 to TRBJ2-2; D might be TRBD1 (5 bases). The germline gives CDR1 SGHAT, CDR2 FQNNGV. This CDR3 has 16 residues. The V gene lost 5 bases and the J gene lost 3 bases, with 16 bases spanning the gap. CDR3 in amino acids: CASSVSLQGYTGELFF. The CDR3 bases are TGTGCCAGCAGCGTAAGCCTGCAGGGATACACCGGGGAGCTGTTTTTT.

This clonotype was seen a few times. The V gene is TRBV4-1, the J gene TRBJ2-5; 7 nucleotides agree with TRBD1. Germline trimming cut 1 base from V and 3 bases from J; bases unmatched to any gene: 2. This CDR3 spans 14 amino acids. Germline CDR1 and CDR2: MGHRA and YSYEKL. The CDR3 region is CASSQGTGKETQYF. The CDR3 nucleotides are TGCGCCAGCAGCCAAGGGACAGGTAAAGAGACCCAGTACTTC.

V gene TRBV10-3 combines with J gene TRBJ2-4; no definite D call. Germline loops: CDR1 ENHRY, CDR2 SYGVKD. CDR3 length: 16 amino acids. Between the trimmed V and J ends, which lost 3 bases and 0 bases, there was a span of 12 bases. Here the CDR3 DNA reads TGTGCCATCAGTGAATGGTCAGACCTAGCCAAAAACATTCAGTACTTC. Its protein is CAISEWSDLAKNIQYF.

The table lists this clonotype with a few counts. The CDR3, as DNA: TGTGCCAGCAGCTTAGCAGTCCAATTAAACACCGGGGAGCTGTTTTTT. Its translation: CASSLAVQLNTGELFF. V usage is TRBV7-6 and J usage is TRBJ2-2; D is undetermined. Trimming stripped 0 bases from V and 2 bases from J, with 10 bases between. This CDR3 has 16 residues. Germline CDR1 and CDR2: SGHVS and FNYEAQ.

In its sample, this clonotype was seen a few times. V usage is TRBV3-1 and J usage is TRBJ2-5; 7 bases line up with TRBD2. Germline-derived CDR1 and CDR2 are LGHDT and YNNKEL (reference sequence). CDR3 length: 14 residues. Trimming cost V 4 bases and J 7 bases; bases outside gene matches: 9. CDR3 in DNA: TGTGCCAGCAGCCCAGACTCGTGGGGGGGGACCCAGTACTTC. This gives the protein CASSPDSWGGTQYF.

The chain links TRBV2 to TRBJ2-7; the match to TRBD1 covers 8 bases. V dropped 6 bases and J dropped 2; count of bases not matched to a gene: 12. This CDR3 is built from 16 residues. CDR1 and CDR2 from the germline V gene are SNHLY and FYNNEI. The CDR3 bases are TGTGCCAGCAGGAGAGAAGGACAGGGTGAAGCCTACGAGCAGTACTTC. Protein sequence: CASRREGQGEAYEQYF. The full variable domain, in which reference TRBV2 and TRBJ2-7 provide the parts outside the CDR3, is EPEVTQTPSHQVTQMGQEVILRCVPISNHLYFYWYRQILGQKVEFLVSFYNNEISEKSEIFDDQFSVERPDGSNFTLKIRSTKLEDSAMYFCASRREGQGEAYEQYFGPGTRLTVT.

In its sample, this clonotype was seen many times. The CDR3 DNA reads TGTGCCAGCAGCGAGTCAGGCAGATCTGAAGCTTTCTTT. Residues: CASSESGRSEAFF. The chain is built from TRBV12-3 or TRBV12-4 and TRBJ1-1; no clear D gene. There are 13 residues in the CDR3. Trimming removed 6 bases at V and 6 bases at J, with 14 bases between.

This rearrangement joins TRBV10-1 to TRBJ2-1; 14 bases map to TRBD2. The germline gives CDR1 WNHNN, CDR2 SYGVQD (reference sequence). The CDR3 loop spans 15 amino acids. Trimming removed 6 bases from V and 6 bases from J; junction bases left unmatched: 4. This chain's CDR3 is CASSGGLAGANEQFF. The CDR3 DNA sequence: TGCGCCAGCAGCGGGGGACTAGCGGGAGCCAATGAGCAGTTCTTC.

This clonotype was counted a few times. The CDR3 protein is CASSLGLAGGETQYF. The CDR3 DNA reads as TGTGCCAGCAGCTTGGGACTAGCTGGAGGGGAGACCCAGTACTTC. This chain links TRBV11-3 with TRBJ2-5, with TRBD2 matching 9 bases. CDR3 length equals 15 residues. Per germline, CDR1 SGHNT and CDR2 YENEEA. The trim removed 3 bases at V and 5 bases at J, leaving 7 bases unmatched. The whole variable domain, remainder taken from reference TRBV11-3 and TRBJ2-5, is EAGVVQSPRYKIIEKKQPVAFWCNPISGHNTLYWYLQNLGQGPELLIRYENEEAVDDSQLPKDRFSAERLKGVDSTLKIQPAELGDSAVYLCASSLGLAGGETQYFGPGTRLLVL.

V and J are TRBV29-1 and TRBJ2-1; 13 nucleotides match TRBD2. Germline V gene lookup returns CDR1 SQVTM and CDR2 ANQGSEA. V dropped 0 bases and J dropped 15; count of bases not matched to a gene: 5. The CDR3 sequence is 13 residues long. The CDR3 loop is CSVEELAGGPLFF. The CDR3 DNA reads TGCAGCGTTGAAGAACTAGCGGGGGGGCCGTTGTTCTTC.